This TCR beta chain was retrieved from a study of T-cell memory formation after mild COVID-19. The study, taken as a whole, reports: Clones that shrank (day 15 to 85) were balanced CD4/CD8, whereas later expanders leaned CD4+. For second-wave clones that peaked at day 37, SARS-CoV-2 specificity went unverified. CD4+ contracting clones were found mainly in CM and EM, and CD8+ ones in EMRA.

5'RACE with constant-segment primers built TCRalpha and TCRbeta cDNA libraries with UMIs. TCRdb reprocessed the 5' RACE reads with MiXCR, giving one entry per CDR3 protein. The table has hundreds of thousands of distinct CDR3 sequences, 20% seen once. CDR1 is SGHTA and CDR2 is FQGTGA in the germline V gene. The CDR3 sequence is 15 residues long. V dropped 4 bases and J dropped 1; count of bases not matched to a gene: 3. Comment on this clonotype: Its target is not known.

The sample consisted of PBMCs or a T cell subset sorted from them (not recorded which). The rearrangement joins TRBV7-3 to TRBJ2-4; 8 bases line up with TRBD1. The origin of this receptor is an adult woman who had mild COVID-19 (a few samples of this study predate the infection). Cell type and time point are not known. CDR3 amino acids: CASSSTGGAKNIQYF. The CDR3 DNA is TGTGCCAGCAGCTCAACAGGGGGTGCCAAAAACATTCAGTACTTC. Full variable domain (remainder filled in from reference TRBV7-3 and TRBJ2-4): GAGVSQTPSNKVTEKGKYVELRCDPISGHTALYWYRQSLGQGPEFLIYFQGTGAADDSGLPNDRFFAVRPEGSVSTLKIQRTERGDSAVYLCASSSTGGAKNIQYFGAGTRLSVL.